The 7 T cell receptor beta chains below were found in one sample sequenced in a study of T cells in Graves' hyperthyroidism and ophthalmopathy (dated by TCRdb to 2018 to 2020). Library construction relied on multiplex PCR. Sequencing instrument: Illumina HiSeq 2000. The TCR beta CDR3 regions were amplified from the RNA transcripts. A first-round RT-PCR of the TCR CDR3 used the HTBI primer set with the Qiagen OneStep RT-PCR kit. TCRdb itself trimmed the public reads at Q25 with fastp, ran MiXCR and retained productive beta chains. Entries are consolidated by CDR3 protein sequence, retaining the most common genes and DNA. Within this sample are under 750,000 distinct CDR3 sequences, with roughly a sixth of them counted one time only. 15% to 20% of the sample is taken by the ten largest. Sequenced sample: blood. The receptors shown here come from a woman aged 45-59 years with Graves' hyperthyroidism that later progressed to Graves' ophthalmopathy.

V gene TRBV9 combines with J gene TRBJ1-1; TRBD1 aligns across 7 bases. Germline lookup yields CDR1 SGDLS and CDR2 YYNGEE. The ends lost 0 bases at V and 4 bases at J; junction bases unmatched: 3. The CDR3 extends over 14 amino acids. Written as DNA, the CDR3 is TGTGCCAGCAGCGTAGAGGGGGCTAGCACTGAAGCTTTCTTT. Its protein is CASSVEGASTEAFF.

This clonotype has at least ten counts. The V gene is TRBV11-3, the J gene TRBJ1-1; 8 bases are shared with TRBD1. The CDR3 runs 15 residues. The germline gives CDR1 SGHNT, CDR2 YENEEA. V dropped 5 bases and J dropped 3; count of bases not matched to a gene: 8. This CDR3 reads CASSPTGTGHTEAFF. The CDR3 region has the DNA TGTGCCAGCAGCCCGACCGGGACAGGACACACTGAAGCTTTCTTT.

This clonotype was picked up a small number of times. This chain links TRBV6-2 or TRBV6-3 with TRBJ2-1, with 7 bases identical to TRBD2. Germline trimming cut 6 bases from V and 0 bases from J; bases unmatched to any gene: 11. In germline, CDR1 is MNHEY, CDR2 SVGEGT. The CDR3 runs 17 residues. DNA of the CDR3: TGTGCCAGCAGAGGAGCTCGCCCGGGGGGCTCCTACAATGAGCAGTTCTTC. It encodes CASRGARPGGSYNEQFF.

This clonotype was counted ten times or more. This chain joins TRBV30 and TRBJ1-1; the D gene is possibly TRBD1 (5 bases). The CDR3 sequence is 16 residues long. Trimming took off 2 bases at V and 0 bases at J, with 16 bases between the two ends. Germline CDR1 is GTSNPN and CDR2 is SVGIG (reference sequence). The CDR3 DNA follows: TGTGCCTGGAGTTTCCGACGGACAACGCTGAACACTGAAGCTTTCTTT. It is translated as CAWSFRRTTLNTEAFF.

CDR3 coding DNA: TGCGCCAGCAGCCAAGCGGGGACAGGGGGCGACGAGCAGTACTTC. It encodes CASSQAGTGGDEQYF. V is TRBV4-1 and J is TRBJ2-7; 12 nucleotides agree with TRBD1. The V and J ends lost 1 base and 5 bases, in that order; junction bases with no gene match: 3. The CDR3 consists of 15 residues. Germline assignment: CDR1 MGHRA and CDR2 YSYEKL.

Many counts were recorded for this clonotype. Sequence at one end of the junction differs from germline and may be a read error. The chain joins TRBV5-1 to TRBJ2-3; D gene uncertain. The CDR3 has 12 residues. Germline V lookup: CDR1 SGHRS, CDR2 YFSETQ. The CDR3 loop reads CASSFEADTQYF. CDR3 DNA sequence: TGTGCCAGCAGTTTCGAAGCAGATACGCAGTATTTT.

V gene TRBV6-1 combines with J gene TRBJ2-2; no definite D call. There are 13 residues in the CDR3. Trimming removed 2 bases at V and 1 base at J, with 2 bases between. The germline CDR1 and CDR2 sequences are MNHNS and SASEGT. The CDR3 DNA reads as TGTGCCAGCAGTGAAAAGAACACCGGGGAGCTGTTTTTT. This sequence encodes CASSEKNTGELFF.